This TCR beta chain was sequenced for a study of chemoradiotherapy in HPV16-positive cancers. Samples were taken several times over chemoradiotherapy. Concerning this clone: Its antigen is as yet unknown.

Study conclusions and caveats: Better recurrence-free survival went with HPV-responsive T-cell expansion in HPV16-positive patients.

Here immunoSEQ multiplex PCR was the method, and the copy in TCRdb shows in-frame clones only, minus some. The sample has 5,000 to 8,000 clones, approximately 83% seen once. Germline CDR1 and CDR2: MDHEN and SYDVKM. The CDR3 consists of 13 residues. Trimming shortened V by 5 bases and J by 5 bases, and 13 bases separated the two germline ends. The chain recombines TRBV28 with TRBJ2-7; TRBD1 or TRBD2 may be the D gene (5 bases each). The sequence came from a human donor with HPV-associated anogenital cancer. The sample here was tumor tissue, taken from a patient who underwent chemoradiotherapy. The CDR3, as DNA: TGTGCCAGCAGTCTCGGGACCCTGAACGAGCAGTACTTC. Translation: CASSLGTLNEQYF.